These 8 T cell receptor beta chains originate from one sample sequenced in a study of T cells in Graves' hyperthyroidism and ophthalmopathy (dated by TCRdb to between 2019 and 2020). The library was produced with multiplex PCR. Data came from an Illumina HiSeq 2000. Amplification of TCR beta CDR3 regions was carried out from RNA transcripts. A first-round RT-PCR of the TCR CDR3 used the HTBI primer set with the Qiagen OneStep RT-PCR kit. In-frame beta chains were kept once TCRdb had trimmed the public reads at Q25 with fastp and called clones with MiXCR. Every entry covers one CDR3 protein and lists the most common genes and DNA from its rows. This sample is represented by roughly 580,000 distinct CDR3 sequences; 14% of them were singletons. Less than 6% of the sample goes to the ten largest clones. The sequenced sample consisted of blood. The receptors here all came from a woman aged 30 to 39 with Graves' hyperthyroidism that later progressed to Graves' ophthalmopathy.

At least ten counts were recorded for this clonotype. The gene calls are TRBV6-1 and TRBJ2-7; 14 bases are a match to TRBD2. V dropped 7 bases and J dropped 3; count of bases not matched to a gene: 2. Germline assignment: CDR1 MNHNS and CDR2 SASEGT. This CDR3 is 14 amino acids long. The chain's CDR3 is CASKGTSGGYEQYF. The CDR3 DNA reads TGTGCCAGCAAGGGGACTAGCGGGGGCTACGAGCAGTACTTC.

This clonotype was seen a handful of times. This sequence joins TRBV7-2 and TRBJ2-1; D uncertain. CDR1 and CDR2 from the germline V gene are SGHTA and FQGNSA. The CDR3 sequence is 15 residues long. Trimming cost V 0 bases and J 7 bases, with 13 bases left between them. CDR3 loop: CASSLAREPINEQFF. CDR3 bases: TGTGCCAGCAGCTTAGCACGTGAACCTATAAATGAGCAGTTCTTC.

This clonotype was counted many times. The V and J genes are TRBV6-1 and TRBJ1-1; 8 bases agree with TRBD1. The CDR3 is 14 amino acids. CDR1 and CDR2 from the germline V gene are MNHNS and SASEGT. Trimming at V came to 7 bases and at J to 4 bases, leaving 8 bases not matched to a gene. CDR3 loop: CASNQPGTGTEAFF. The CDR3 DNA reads TGTGCCAGCAACCAACCTGGGACAGGCACTGAAGCTTTCTTT.

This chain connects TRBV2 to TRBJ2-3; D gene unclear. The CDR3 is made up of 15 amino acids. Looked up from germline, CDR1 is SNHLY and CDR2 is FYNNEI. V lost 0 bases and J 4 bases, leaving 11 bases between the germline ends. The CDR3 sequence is CASSEAWAFSDTQYF. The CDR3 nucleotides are TGTGCCAGCAGTGAAGCGTGGGCGTTCTCAGATACGCAGTATTTT.

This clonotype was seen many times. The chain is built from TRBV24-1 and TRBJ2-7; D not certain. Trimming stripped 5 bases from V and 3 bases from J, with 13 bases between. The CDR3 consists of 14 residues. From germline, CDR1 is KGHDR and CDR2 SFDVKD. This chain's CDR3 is CATSARNRSYEQYF. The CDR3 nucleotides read TGTGCCACCAGTGCAAGAAATCGGAGCTACGAGCAGTACTTC.

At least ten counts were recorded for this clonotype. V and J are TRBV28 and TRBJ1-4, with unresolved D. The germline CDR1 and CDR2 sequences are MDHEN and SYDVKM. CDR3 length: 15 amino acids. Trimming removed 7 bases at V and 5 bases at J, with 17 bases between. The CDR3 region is CASTPAGNLNEKLFF. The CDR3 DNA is TGTGCCAGCACCCCAGCAGGCAACCTAAATGAAAAACTGTTTTTT.

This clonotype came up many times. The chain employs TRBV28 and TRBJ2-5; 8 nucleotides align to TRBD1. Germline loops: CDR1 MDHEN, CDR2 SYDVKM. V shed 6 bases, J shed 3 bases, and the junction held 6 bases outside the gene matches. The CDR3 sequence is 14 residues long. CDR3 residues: CASSSSDREETQYF. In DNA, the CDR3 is TGTGCCAGCAGCAGCTCGGACAGGGAAGAGACCCAGTACTTC.

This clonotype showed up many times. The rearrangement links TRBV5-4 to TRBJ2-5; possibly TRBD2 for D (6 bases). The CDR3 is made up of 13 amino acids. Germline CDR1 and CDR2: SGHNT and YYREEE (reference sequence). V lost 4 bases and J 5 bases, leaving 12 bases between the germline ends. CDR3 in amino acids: CASSLRESETQYF. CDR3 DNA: TGTGCCAGCAGCCTTCGGGAGTCGGAGACCCAGTACTTC.